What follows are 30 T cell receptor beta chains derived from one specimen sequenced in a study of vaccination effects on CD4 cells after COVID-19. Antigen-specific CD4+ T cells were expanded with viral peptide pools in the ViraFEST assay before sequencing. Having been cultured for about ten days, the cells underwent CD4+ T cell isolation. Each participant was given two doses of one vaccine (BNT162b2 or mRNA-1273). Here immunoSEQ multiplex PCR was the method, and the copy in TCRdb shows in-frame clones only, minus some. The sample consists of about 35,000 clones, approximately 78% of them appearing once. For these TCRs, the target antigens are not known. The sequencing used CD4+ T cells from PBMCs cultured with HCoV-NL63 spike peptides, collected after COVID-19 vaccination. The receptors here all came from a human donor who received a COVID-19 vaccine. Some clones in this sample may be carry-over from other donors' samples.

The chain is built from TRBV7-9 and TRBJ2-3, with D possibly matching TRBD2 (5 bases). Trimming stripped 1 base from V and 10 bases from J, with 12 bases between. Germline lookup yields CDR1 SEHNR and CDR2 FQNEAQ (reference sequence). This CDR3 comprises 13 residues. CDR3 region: CASSLGSSPPQYF. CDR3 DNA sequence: TGTGCCAGCAGCTTAGGGTCTAGCCCTCCGCAGTATTTT.

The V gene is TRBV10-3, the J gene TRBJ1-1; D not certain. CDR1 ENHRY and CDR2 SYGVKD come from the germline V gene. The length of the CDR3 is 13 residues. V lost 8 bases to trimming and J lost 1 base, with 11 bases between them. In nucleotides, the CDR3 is TGTGCCATCGAAGGGTATCCGAACACTGAAGCTTTCTTT. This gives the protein CAIEGYPNTEAFF.

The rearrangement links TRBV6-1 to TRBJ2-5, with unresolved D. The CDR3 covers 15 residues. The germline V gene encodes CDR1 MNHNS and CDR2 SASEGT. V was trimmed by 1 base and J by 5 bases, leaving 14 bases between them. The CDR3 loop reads CASSEVATTSETQYF. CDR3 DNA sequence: TGTGCCAGCAGTGAAGTGGCTACGACCTCCGAGACCCAGTACTTC.

The CDR3 bases are TGCAGCGTTGAACCTGTGACCCAGTACTTC. This sequence encodes CSVEPVTQYF. The gene calls are TRBV29-1 and TRBJ2-5; no firm D call. Trimming pared 2 bases from V and 7 bases from J, leaving 5 bases between. CDR3 length equals 10 residues. Germline CDR1 is SQVTM and CDR2 is ANQGSEA.

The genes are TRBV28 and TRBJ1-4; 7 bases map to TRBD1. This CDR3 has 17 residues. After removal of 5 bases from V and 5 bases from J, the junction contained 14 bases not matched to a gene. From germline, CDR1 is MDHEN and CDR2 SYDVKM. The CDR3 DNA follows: TGTGCCAGCAGTGCGGGGGGACAGCTAGTTAACAATGAAAAACTGTTTTTT. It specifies CASSAGGQLVNNEKLFF.

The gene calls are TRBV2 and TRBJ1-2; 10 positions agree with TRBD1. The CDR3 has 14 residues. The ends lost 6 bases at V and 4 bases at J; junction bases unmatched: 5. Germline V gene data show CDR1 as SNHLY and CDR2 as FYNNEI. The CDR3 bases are TGTGCCAGCAGGGGGGGACAGGGGATCTATGGCTACACCTTC. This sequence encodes CASRGGQGIYGYTF.

The CDR3 loop reads CASTWRETYEQYV. CDR3 DNA sequence: TGTGCCAGCACCTGGCGGGAGACGTACGAGCAGTACGTC. The chain combines TRBV2 with TRBJ2-7, with 7 bases matching TRBD2. CDR1 and CDR2 from the germline V gene are SNHLY and FYNNEI. V trimming: 7 bases; J trimming: 4 bases; junction bases outside the gene matches: 7. The length of the CDR3 is 13 residues.

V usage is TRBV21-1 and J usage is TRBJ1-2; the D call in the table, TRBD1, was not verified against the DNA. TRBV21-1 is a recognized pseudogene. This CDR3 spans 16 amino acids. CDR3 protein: CASSKCQTDRDYGYTF. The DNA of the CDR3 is TGTGCCAGCAGCAAATGCCAAACCGACAGGGACTATGGCTACACCTTC.

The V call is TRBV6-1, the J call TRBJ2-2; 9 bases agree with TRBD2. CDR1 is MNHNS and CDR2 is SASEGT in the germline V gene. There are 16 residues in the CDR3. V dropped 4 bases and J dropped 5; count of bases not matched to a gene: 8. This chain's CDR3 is CASSGYSGGGTGELFF. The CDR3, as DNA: TGTGCCAGCAGTGGTTATAGCGGGGGCGGAACCGGGGAGCTGTTTTTT.

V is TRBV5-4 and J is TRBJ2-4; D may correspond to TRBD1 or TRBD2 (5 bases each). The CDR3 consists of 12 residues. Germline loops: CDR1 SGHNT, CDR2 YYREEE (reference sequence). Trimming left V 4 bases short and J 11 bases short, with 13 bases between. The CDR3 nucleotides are TGTGCCAGCAGCGGACCCGGGGACGTTCAGTACTTC. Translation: CASSGPGDVQYF. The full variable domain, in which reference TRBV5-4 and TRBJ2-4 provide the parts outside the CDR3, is ETGVTQSPTHLIKTRGQQVTLRCSSQSGHNTVSWYQQALGQGPQFIFQYYREEENGRGNFPPRFSGLQFPNYSSELNVNALELDDSALYLCASSGPGDVQYFGAGTRLSVL.

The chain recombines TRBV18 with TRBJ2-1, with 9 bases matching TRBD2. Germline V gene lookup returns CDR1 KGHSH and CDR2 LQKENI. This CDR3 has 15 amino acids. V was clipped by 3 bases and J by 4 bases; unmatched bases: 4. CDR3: CASSPRTSDYNEQFF. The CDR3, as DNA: TGTGCCAGCTCACCGCGGACTAGCGATTACAATGAGCAGTTCTTC.

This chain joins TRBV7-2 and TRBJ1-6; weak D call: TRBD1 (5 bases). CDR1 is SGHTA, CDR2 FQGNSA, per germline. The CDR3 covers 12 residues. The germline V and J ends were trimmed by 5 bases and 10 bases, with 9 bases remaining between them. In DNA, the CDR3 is TGTGCCAGCAGCCCAGGGAACTCACCCCTCCACTTT. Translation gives CASSPGNSPLHF.

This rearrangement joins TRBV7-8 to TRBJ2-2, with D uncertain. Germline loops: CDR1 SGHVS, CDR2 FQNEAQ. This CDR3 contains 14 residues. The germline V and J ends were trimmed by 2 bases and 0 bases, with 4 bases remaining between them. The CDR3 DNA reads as TGTGCCAGCAGCTTATTAGCGAACACCGGGGAGCTGTTTTTT. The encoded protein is CASSLLANTGELFF.

This chain's CDR3 is CASSGSRTNYGYTF. The CDR3 DNA sequence: TGTGCCAGCAGTGGCTCGAGAACTAACTATGGCTACACCTTC. The V and J genes are TRBV2 and TRBJ1-2; D remains unclear. Germline V lookup: CDR1 SNHLY, CDR2 FYNNEI. Trimming removed 4 bases at V and 0 bases at J, with 9 bases between. The CDR3 is 14 residues long.

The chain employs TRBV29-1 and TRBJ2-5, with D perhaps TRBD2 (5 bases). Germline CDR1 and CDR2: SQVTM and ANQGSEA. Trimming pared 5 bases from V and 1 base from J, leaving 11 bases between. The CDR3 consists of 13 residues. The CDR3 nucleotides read TGCAGCGTTCCGACACTAGGCCAAGAGACCCAGTACTTC. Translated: CSVPTLGQETQYF.

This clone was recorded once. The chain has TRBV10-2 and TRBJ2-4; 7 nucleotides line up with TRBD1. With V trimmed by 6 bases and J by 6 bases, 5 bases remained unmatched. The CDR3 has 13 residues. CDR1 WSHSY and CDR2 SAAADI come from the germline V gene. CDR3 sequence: CASRTGVTNIQYF. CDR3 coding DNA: TGCGCCAGCAGAACAGGGGTAACAAACATTCAGTACTTC.

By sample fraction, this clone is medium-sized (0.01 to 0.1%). The CDR3 bases are TGTGCCAGCAGCCCGTATATAACCAATGAGCAGTTCTTC. Residues: CASSPYITNEQFF. The V gene is TRBV7-2, the J gene TRBJ2-1; D remains ambiguous. Germline lookup yields CDR1 SGHTA and CDR2 FQGNSA. Deletions cut 5 bases from V and 6 bases from J, with 11 bases between. The CDR3 has 13 residues. The whole variable domain, remainder taken from reference TRBV7-2 and TRBJ2-1, is GAGVSQSPSNKVTEKGKDVELRCDPISGHTALYWYRQSLGQGLEFLIYFQGNSAPDKSGLPSDRFSAERTGGSVSTLTIQRTQQEDSAVYLCASSPYITNEQFFGPGTRLTVL.

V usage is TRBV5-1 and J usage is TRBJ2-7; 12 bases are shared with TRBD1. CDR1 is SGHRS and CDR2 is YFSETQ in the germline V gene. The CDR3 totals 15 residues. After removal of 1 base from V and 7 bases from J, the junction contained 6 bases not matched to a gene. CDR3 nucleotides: TGCGCCAGCAGCTTGCTGGGACAGGGGGCATCTGAGCAGTACGTC. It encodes CASSLLGQGASEQYV.

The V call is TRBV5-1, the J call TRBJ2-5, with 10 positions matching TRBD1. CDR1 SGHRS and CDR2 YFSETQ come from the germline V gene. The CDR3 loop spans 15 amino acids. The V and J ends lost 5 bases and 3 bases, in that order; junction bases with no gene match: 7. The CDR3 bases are TGCGCCAGCAGTAATACCGGGACAGGGGAAGAGACCCAGTACTTC. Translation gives CASSNTGTGEETQYF.

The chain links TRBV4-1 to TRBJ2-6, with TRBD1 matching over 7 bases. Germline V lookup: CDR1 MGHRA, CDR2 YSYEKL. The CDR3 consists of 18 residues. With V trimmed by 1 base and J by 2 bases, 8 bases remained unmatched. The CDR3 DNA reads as TGCGCCAGCAGCCAAGTTGCAGGGGGTCAGGCTGGGGCCAACGTCCTGACTTTC. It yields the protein CASSQVAGGQAGANVLTF.

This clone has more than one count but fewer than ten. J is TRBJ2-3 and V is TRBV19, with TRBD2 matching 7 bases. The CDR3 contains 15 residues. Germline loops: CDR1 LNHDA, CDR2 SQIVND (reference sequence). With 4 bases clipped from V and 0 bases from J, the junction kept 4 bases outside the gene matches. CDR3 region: CASSTGLVSTDTQYF. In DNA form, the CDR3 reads TGTGCCAGTAGTACTGGACTAGTGAGCACAGATACGCAGTATTTT.

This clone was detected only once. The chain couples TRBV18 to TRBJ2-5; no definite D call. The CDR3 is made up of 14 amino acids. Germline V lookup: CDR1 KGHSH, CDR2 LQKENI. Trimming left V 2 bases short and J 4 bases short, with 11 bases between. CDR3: CASSPGVGGETQYF. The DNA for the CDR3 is TGTGCCAGCTCACCAGGGGTAGGTGGAGAGACCCAGTACTTC.

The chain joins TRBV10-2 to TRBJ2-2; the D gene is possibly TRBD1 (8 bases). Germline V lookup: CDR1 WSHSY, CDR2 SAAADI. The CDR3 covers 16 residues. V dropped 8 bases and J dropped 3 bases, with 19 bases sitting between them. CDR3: CASRWNRGRDTGELFF. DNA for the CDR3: TGCGCCAGCCGATGGAACAGGGGGAGGGACACCGGGGAGCTGTTTTTT.

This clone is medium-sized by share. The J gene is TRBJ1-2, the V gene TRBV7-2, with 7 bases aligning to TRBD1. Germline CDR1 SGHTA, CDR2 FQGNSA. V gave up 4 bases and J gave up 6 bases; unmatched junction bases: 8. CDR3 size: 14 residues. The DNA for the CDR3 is TGTGCCAGCAGCTCCTACGAGACAGGGAATGGCTACACCTTC. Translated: CASSSYETGNGYTF.

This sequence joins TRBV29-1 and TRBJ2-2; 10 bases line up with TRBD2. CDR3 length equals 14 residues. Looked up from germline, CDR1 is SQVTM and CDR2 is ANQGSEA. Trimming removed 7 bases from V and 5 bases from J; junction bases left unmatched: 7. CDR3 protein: CSAERGGRTGELFF. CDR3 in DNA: TGCAGCGCTGAGCGGGGGGGCCGGACCGGGGAGCTGTTTTTT.

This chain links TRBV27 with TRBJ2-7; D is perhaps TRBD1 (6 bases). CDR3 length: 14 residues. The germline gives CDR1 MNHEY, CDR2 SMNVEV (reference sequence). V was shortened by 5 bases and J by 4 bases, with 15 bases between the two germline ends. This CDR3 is CASSPPGHLYEQYV. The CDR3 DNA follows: TGTGCCAGCAGTCCCCCGGGACACCTGTACGAGCAGTACGTC.

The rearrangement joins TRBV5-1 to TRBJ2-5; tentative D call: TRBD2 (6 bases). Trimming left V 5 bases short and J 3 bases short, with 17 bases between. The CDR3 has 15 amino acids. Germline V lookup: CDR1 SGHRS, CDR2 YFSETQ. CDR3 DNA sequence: TGCGCCAGCAGTAGGAGGGCTCAAGGGAAAGAGACCCAGTACTTC. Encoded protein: CASSRRAQGKETQYF.

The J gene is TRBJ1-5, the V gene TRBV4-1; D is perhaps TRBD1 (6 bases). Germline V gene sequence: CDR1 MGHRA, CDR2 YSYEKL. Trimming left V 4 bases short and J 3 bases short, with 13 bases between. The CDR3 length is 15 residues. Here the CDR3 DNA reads TGCGCCAGCAGCCCTCAGGGGATGATCAATCAGCCCCAGCATTTT. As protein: CASSPQGMINQPQHF.

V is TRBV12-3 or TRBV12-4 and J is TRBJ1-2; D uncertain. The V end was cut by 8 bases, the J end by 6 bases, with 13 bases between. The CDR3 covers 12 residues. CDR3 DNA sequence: TGTGCCAGCCAGGCAAAGGGTAATGGCTACACCTTC. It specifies CASQAKGNGYTF.

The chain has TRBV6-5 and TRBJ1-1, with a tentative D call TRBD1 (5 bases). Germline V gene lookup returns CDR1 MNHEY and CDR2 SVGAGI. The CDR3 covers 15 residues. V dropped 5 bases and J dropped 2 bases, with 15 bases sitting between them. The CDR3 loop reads CASSSPRGLNTEAFF. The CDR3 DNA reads TGTGCCAGCAGTAGCCCCCGGGGACTAAACACTGAAGCTTTCTTT.